This T cell receptor (beta chain) was sequenced during a study of CD4 T cells in relation to SARS-CoV-2 and coronaviruses (dated by TCRdb to the early 2020s). At the level of the whole study: Across all 12 patients in the convalescent cohort, the median age was approximately 38 years, with a range of roughly 21 to 75 years. Among the roughly twelve convalescent patients, 8 males and 4 females were included, and two of the subjects were Hispanic. Shared crossreactive spike epitopes were mapped to their HLA restriction using patient-derived lymphoblastoid cell lines. At the level of individual TCR clonotypes, the study evaluated whether memory CD4+ T cells crossreact between the spike proteins of SARS-CoV-2 and those of common cold coronaviruses. The Adaptive Biotechnologies TCR-sequencing kit was used to sequence samples from a few pre-COVID donors and the naive versus memory experiments, while other data came from Illumina-based sequencing. For other donors in the study, expansion assays were sequenced with a different, Illumina-based TCR-beta assay.

To separate naive from memory CD4+ T cells, cryopreserved PBMCs first underwent CD4 enrichment and then EasySep naive CD4+ T cell enrichment. Ficoll-Paque PLUS gradient centrifugation was used to isolate PBMCs from leukapheresis product or whole blood. PBMCs were either cryopreserved at -140 degrees C or used fresh in the expansion assay. The QIAamp Micro DNA Kit was used to extract genomic DNA from the CD4+ T cells. DNA from uncultured naive and memory CD4+ T cells underwent immunoSEQ TCR-beta sequencing at deep resolution. Per the source publication's procedure: During preprocessing, nonproductive sequences were discarded, as were any CDR3s that did not begin with C, did not end with F or W, or were shorter than 7 amino acids. Cultured and uncultured naive and memory CD4+ repertoires were searched for previously identified spike- and CEF-reactive CDR3s. Pairwise Levenshtein distance, computed with the stringdist R package after three terminal residues were trimmed from each end, was used as the measure of CDR3 homology. Imported from immuneACCESS, the table was reduced by TCRdb to in-frame sequences with V and J called. These copies leave out some clones; in studies compared against another copy, an unresolved V gene accounts for under half, and the cause of the remainder is not known. D and trimming come from the DNA, and the V and J calls and clone size come from that table. Counted in this sample were some 40,000 clones; 80% to 90% of them appeared once. The top ten hold approximately 3.1% of the sample.

Points the paper makes about the study in general: Small numbers of patients and of tested TCRs limited the study. No donor contributed both pre-pandemic and post-infection samples, which limited tracing the source of pre-existing responses. Because the crossreactivity analysis focused on spike protein, crossreactivity against other viral proteins was not assessed. Significantly weaker SARS-CoV-2-driven expansion was shown by crossreactive clones than by monoreactive clones, consistent with antigenic imprinting. Memory CD4+ clonotypes crossrecognizing SARS-CoV-2 and at least one common cold coronavirus spike were found in 55% to 75% of donors. Sequencing of naive versus memory cells indicated that the assay detects memory recall responses, not primary responses primed during culture.

Points on this clone: This receptor's antigen is unknown. Base qualities are not at hand, and no much larger clone is one base apart.

The CDR3 numbers 15 residues from cysteine through phenylalanine. The only DNA kept is the CDR3, 45 bases in frame from the first base. V trim: 1 base; J trim: 5 bases; unmatched bases: 4. Sequences SGHDN (CDR1) and FVKESK (CDR2) are obtained from the germline V gene. The sequence derives from an adult with COVID-19. Here the chain combines TRBV14 and TRBJ2-5; 10 central bases correspond to TRBD2. The sequenced sample consisted of memory CD4+ T cells from PBMCs. The sample's cell subset or site label, decoded: memory (non-naive) CD4+ T cells. The CDR3 sequence is CASSQGLAGVETQYF. The bases read TGTGCCAGCAGCCAAGGGCTAGCGGGAGTTGAGACCCAGTACTTC.